The clone carrying this T cell receptor beta chain was seen more than once but under ten times. Its antigen is not known. Unique molecular identifiers tagged the TCRbeta library. TCRdb reanalysed the PCR reads using MiXCR and keeps one entry per CDR3 protein. Altogether about 870,000 distinct CDR3 sequences are present, less than 20% being singletons, with the ten largest covering approximately 5%. The data were taken from a study of T-cell reconstitution after alpha-beta-depleted transplantation in children. General study points: At the one-year point after transplant, T-cell counts and TCRbeta diversity were found to come mostly from T cells that had been newly produced. The origin of high day-60 TCRbeta diversity in some patients lay in surviving recipient T cells and thymic progenitors.

The CDR3 is made up of 15 amino acids. V was pared by 8 bases and J by 9 bases, with 14 bases of the junction left unmatched. Germline CDR1 LNHDA, CDR2 SQIVND (reference sequence). The chain joins TRBV19 to TRBJ2-1; 9 nucleotides match TRBD2. The clonotype comes from a male patient younger than 18 who had a stem cell transplant for acute lymphoblastic leukemia, so the T cells may come from the graft donor. The sequencing here drew on PBMCs, mostly from graft donor cells, taken 360 days after TCRalphabeta/CD19-depleted stem cell transplant. The CDR3 region is CASRTQAGGPGEQFF. The CDR3, as DNA: TGTGCCAGTCGGACTCAGGCGGGAGGGCCCGGTGAGCAGTTCTTC.